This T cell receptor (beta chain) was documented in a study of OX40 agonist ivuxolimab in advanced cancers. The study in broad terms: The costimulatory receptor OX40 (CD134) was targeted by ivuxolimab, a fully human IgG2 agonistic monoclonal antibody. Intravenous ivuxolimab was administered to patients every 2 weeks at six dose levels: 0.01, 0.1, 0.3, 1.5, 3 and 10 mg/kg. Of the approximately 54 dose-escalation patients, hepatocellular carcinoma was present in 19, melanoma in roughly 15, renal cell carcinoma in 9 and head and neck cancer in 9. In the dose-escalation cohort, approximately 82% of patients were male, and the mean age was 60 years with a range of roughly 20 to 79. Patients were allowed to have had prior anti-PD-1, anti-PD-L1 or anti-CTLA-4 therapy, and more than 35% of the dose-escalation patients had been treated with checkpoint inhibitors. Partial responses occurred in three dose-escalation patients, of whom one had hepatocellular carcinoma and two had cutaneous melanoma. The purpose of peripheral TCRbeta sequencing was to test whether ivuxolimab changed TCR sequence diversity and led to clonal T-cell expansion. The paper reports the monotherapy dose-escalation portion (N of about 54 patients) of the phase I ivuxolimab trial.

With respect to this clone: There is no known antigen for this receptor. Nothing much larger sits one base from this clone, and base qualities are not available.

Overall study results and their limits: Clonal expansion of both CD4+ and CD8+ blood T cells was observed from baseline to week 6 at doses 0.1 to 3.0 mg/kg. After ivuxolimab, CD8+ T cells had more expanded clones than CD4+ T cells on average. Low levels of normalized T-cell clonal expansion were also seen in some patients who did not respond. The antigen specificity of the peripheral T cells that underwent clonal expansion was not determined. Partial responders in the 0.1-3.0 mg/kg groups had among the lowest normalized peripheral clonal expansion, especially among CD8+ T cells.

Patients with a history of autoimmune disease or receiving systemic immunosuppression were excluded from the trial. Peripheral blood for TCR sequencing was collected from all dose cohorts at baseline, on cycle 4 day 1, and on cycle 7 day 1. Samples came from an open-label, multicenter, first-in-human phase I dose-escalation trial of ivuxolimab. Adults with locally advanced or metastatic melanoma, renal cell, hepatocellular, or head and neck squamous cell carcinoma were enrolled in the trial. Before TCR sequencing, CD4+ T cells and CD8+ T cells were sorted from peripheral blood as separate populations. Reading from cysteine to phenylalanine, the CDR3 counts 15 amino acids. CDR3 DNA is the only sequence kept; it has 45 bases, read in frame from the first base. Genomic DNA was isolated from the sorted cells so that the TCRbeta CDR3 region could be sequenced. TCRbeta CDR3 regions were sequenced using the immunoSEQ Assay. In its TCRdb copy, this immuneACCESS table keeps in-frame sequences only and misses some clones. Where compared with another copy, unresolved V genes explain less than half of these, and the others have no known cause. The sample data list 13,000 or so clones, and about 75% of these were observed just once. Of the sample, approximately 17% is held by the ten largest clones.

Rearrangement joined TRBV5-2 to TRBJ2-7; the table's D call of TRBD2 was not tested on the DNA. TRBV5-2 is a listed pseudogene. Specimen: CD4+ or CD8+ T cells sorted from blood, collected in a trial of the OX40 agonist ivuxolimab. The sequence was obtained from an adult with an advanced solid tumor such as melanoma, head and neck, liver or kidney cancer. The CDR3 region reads CASSSRVGRGFEQYF. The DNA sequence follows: TGTGCCAGCAGCTCCCGGGTTGGGCGGGGCTTCGAGCAGTACTTC.